The rows below give T cell receptor beta chains drawn from one sample of a study of T cells after yellow fever vaccination. TCRdb recomputed calls from the 5' RACE reads with MiXCR, one row per CDR3 protein. The sample yields 340,000 or so distinct CDR3 sequences, about 12% seen once. Here the sequenced sample was CD4+ T cells sorted from PBMCs, taken 15 days after the yellow fever booster vaccination. The receptors stem from a man aged 18 to 30 who received the YFV17D yellow fever vaccine. The CDR3 runs from the conserved cysteine through the conserved F or W. A D gene is named only where the DNA matches it firmly. Expanded clones are given a class, and other clones once, few, many or no size at all.

>TRBJ2-5|TRBD2|TRBV20-1|.
TGCAGTGCTAGAGAAGTGGGCGGGGGTTGGGAGACCCAGTACTTC
CSAREVGGGWETQYF
>TRBJ1-4|TRBD1|TRBV3-1|many
TGTGCCAGCAGCCAAGGACCCGGTGGGACAGGGGATGAAAAACTGTTTTTT
CASSQGPGGTGDEKLFF
>TRBJ1-2|TRBD1|TRBV5-1|.
TGCGCCAGCAGCTCGGGACAGGTAGACTATGGCTACACCTTC
CASSSGQVDYGYTF
>TRBJ2-2|.|TRBV2|many
TGTGCCAGCAGGTTCCAGGGAGACGGGGAGCTGTTTTTT
CASRFQGDGELFF
>TRBJ1-2|.|TRBV29-1|few
TGCAGCGTTCCAGCGGGAACCTATGGCTACACCTTC
CSVPAGTYGYTF
>TRBJ2-1|.|TRBV7-2|many
TGTGCCAGCTGTGAGACACTATACAATGAGCAGTTCTTC
CASCETLYNEQFF
>TRBJ1-1|.|TRBV12-3/TRBV12-4|few
TGTGCCAGCAGGGACAGAGATGAAGCTTTCTTT
CASRDRDEAFF
>TRBJ2-7|.|TRBV6-5|many
TGTGCCAGCAGCAGGGGTACATACGAGCAGTACTTC
CASSRGTYEQYF
>TRBJ1-5|TRBD1|TRBV30|.
TGTGCCTGGGGTCCCACCGGGACAGGGTATCAGCCCCAGCATTTT
CAWGPTGTGYQPQHF
>TRBJ2-2|TRBD1|TRBV14|few
TGTGCCAGCAGCCGCGCAGGGGGTTCGAACACCGGGGAGCTGTTTTTT
CASSRAGGSNTGELFF
>TRBJ2-2|.|TRBV2|.
TGTGCCAGGGGGCAGGGTTGGGGCACGAACACCGGGGAGCTGTTTTTT
CARGQGWGTNTGELFF
>TRBJ2-7|.|TRBV5-4|.
TGTGCCAGCAGCCAGGGACCCAGCTCCTACGAGCAGTACTTC
CASSQGPSSYEQYF
>TRBJ2-3|TRBD2|TRBV7-3|few
TGTGCCAGCAGCTTAGGTCATAGCGGGCTTAGCACAGATACGCAGTATTTT
CASSLGHSGLSTDTQYF
>TRBJ1-6|.|TRBV7-8|.
TGTGCCAGCACCCTGCGGTTACCCCTCCACTTT
CASTLRLPLHF
>TRBJ1-1|.|TRBV5-1|.
TGCGCCAGCAGCTCCTCTGGACAGACCTTTGAAGCTTTCTTT
CASSSSGQTFEAFF
>TRBJ1-2|TRBD1|TRBV4-3|few
TGCGCCAGCAGCCAAGATGGTAGGACAGGGATCGATGGCTACACCTTC
CASSQDGRTGIDGYTF
>TRBJ1-4|.|TRBV19|.
TGTGCCAGTAGTATAGATCTATCACTTGAGCAGGCTCCGAGAAGAAATGAAAAACTGTTTTTT
CASSIDLSLEQAPRRNEKLFF
>TRBJ1-2|TRBD1|TRBV6-1|.
TGTGCCAGCAACGACAGGGTCCGCTATGGCTACACCTTC
CASNDRVRYGYTF
>TRBJ2-2|TRBD1|TRBV6-2/TRBV6-3|.
TGTGCCAGCAGTTACTCGACAGGGAGCACCGGGGAGCTGTTTTTT
CASSYSTGSTGELFF
>TRBJ1-5|TRBD1|TRBV4-2|.
TGTGCCAGCAGCCAGACAACAGGGACAGTAAGCAATCAGCCCCAGCATTTT
CASSQTTGTVSNQPQHF
>TRBJ1-3|.|TRBV6-6|few
TGTGCCAGCAGTTCGGTGGAAACTGGAAACACCATATATTTT
CASSSVETGNTIYF
>TRBJ2-4|TRBD2|TRBV10-3|.
TGTGCCATCAGTCCAATGGGGGGGAAACTAGCCAAAAACATTCAGTACTTC
CAISPMGGKLAKNIQYF
>TRBJ2-5|TRBD2|TRBV12-3/TRBV12-4|.
TGTGCCACCTCCGGCGCGGGGGGGATTCAAGAGACCCAGTACTTC
CATSGAGGIQETQYF
>TRBJ2-3|.|TRBV7-8|.
TGTGCCAGCAGCATAAGGGCGGTAACACCAGATACGCAGTATTTT
CASSIRAVTPDTQYF
>TRBJ1-1|.|TRBV20-1|few
TGCAGTGCTAGAGATAATGGACTGTTTGAAGCTTTCTTT
CSARDNGLFEAFF
>TRBJ2-2|.|TRBV9|few
TGTGCCAGCAGCGGTGTAAGGCAGACCGGGGAGCTGTTTTTT
CASSGVRQTGELFF
>TRBJ2-3|.|TRBV7-2|.
TGTGCCAGCAGCCCAAGGGGGGTGGCCAGAACCGACACAGATACGCAGTATTTT
CASSPRGVARTDTDTQYF
>TRBJ2-3|TRBD2|TRBV5-4|.
TGTGCCAGCAGCTTCGGACTAGCGGTGGGATCTAGCACAGATACGCAGTATTTT
CASSFGLAVGSSTDTQYF
>TRBJ1-4|TRBD1|TRBV5-1|few
TGCGCCAGCGGCCGGGACAGGGGCCGAGTCCTTAATGAAAAACTGTTTTTT
CASGRDRGRVLNEKLFF
>TRBJ2-1|TRBD2|TRBV7-6|.
TGTGCCAGCAGCTTGGCAAGCGGGGGGGCGGGTGAGCAGTTCTTC
CASSLASGGAGEQFF
>TRBJ2-2|.|TRBV7-7|few
TGTGCCAGCAGCAGCCGGGACTTCGGCACCGGGGAGCTGTTTTTT
CASSSRDFGTGELFF
>TRBJ2-6|TRBD1|TRBV10-3|.
TGTGCCATCAGTGACCCCCACGGGACAGGCTTCTCTGGGGCCAACGTCCTGACTTTC
CAISDPHGTGFSGANVLTF
>TRBJ1-6|.|TRBV5-1|.
TGCGCCAGCAGCTTAAGCGATAATTCACCCCTCCACTTT
CASSLSDNSPLHF
>TRBJ1-6|TRBD1|TRBV11-2|.
TGTGCCAGCGCCGGGACAGATAATAATTCACCCCTCCACTTT
CASAGTDNNSPLHF
>TRBJ1-6|TRBD1|TRBV4-3|few
TGCGCCAGCAGCCAAAGACCGGGACAGTGGGGAGCCCTCCACTTT
CASSQRPGQWGALHF
>TRBJ1-2|.|TRBV20-1|.
TGCAGTGCTAGAGAGGGTGGGCCCCCGGGCTATGGCTACACCTTC
CSAREGGPPGYGYTF
>TRBJ2-5|TRBD2|TRBV7-6|few
TGTGCCAGCAGCTTAGTTCCAGCGGGGGGTGGAGAGACCCAGTACTTC
CASSLVPAGGGETQYF
>TRBJ1-4|.|TRBV2|.
TGTGCCAGCAGTGGTACAGCTACAACTAATGAAAAACTGTTTTTT
CASSGTATTNEKLFF
>TRBJ2-1|.|TRBV5-1|few
TGCGCCAGCAGCGACCGGGGGCCCCCCTTTAATGAGCAGTTCTTC
CASSDRGPPFNEQFF
>TRBJ2-7|.|TRBV20-1|.
TGCAGTGCTAGAGGTGCACAGGGGAGGGACCCATACGAGCAGTACTTC
CSARGAQGRDPYEQYF
>TRBJ2-3|.|TRBV5-1|few
TGCGCCAGCAGCTTGGTGCTCGGGGGAACAGATACGCAGTATTTT
CASSLVLGGTDTQYF
>TRBJ1-4|TRBD1|TRBV11-2|.
TGTGCCAGCAGCAGAAGGAGGGGGACAGGGCAAATGAAAGGACTGTTTTTT
CASSRRRGTGQMKGLFF
>TRBJ1-1|.|TRBV20-1|few
TGCAGTGCTAGAGCGAGCCAGGTGAACACTGAAGCTTTCTTT
CSARASQVNTEAFF
>TRBJ1-1|.|TRBV2|few
TGTGCCAGCAGTGACACCGTCACTGAAGCTTTCTTT
CASSDTVTEAFF
>TRBJ2-6|.|TRBV19|few
TGTGCCAGTAGTATCGGCCCCCTGAGAGCTGGGGCCAACGTCCTGACTTTC
CASSIGPLRAGANVLTF
>TRBJ2-1|.|TRBV5-6|.
TGTGCCAGCAGCTTTAGGGCGAATGAGCAGTTCTTC
CASSFRANEQFF
>TRBJ1-1|.|TRBV20-1|many
TGCAGTGCTAGAGATTCCTCTGGTGGTAAAGCTTTCTTT
CSARDSSGGKAFF